One sample yielded the 15 T cell receptor beta chains listed below, sequenced in a study of blood T cell repertoires in COVID-19. The assay was immunoSEQ multiplex PCR, and TCRdb's table has in-frame clones only and misses some. Counted here are a few hundred thousand clones, over 65% occurring once; the ten biggest clones make up 3.5% to 5.5%. The sample taken for sequencing was peripheral blood. The receptors originated from a man in his fifties or sixties who had recovered from COVID-19.

The gene calls are TRBV20-1 and TRBJ2-7; D is ambiguous. V lost 3 bases to trimming and J lost 4 bases, with 4 bases between them. The germline gives CDR1 DFQATT, CDR2 SNEGSKA (reference sequence). The CDR3 consists of 10 residues. CDR3 amino acids: CSASEYEQYF. In nucleotides, the CDR3 is TGCAGTGCTAGCGAGTACGAGCAGTACTTC.

V and J are TRBV19 and TRBJ1-2, with a possible D match to TRBD1 (6 bases). The CDR3 extends over 13 amino acids. Germline CDR1 is LNHDA and CDR2 is SQIVND (reference sequence). V was trimmed by 7 bases and J by 4 bases, leaving 13 bases between them. CDR3 loop: CASTRGGTYGYTF. The CDR3 nucleotides read TGTGCCAGTACGAGAGGGGGAACCTATGGCTACACCTTC.

The chain employs TRBV9 and TRBJ1-1, with 9 bases lining up with TRBD1. Losses at the gene ends were 4 bases for V and 5 bases for J; bases not matched to a gene: 6. Germline V gene lookup returns CDR1 SGDLS and CDR2 YYNGEE. There are 14 residues in the CDR3. The CDR3 loop reads CASSISQGATEAFF. CDR3 bases: TGTGCCAGCAGCATCTCACAGGGGGCAACTGAAGCTTTCTTT.

This clone occurred once. The V call is TRBV4-1, the J call TRBJ1-2; a possible D gene is TRBD1 (6 bases). Germline CDR1 MGHRA, CDR2 YSYEKL. The CDR3 extends over 16 amino acids. With 1 base removed from V and 7 bases from J, the gap between germline ends came to 19 bases. The CDR3 is CASSQGSRGRRGGYTF. CDR3 nucleotide sequence: TGCGCCAGCAGCCAAGGCTCCAGGGGCCGACGAGGTGGCTACACCTTC.

This chain uses TRBV11-2 with TRBJ2-7, with D possibly matching TRBD1 (7 bases). There are 14 residues in the CDR3. Trimming left V 3 bases short and J 2 bases short, with 11 bases between. Germline CDR1 SGHAT, CDR2 FQNNGV. The CDR3 nucleotides read TGTGCCAGCAGCTTTACAGGGGAGGCCTACGAGCAGTACTTC. Its translation: CASSFTGEAYEQYF.

The chain recombines TRBV28 with TRBJ1-2, with D unclear. Germline loops: CDR1 MDHEN, CDR2 SYDVKM. The ends were cut back, 5 bases at V and 4 bases at J, with 17 bases in the middle. The CDR3 is made up of 15 amino acids. The CDR3 region is CASSNAGSHSYGYTF. CDR3 DNA: TGTGCCAGCAGTAATGCCGGGTCACACTCCTATGGCTACACCTTC.

V is TRBV6-5 and J is TRBJ2-3; 10 bases align to TRBD2. Trimming at V came to 6 bases and at J to 2 bases, leaving 5 bases not matched to a gene. This CDR3 region has 15 residues. Per the germline V gene, CDR1 is MNHEY and CDR2 is SVGAGI. CDR3 in DNA: TGTGCCAGCAGACTTAGCGGGGGGCACACAGATACGCAGTATTTT. It translates to CASRLSGGHTDTQYF.

The chain employs TRBV3-1 (or the pseudogene TRBV3-2) and TRBJ2-1; D ambiguous. The V end was cut by 2 bases, the J end by 7 bases, with 3 bases between. The CDR3 loop spans 11 amino acids. CDR1 and CDR2 from the germline V gene are LGHDT and YNNKEL (reference sequence). CDR3 in amino acids: CASSQTNEQFF. CDR3 coding DNA: TGTGCCAGCAGCCAAACAAATGAGCAGTTCTTC.

This rearrangement joins TRBV5-1 to TRBJ2-3; TRBD2 matches at 10 bases. CDR1 and CDR2 (germline): SGHRS, YFSETQ. This CDR3 comprises 17 residues. V was pared by 0 bases and J by 5 bases, with 9 bases of the junction left unmatched. DNA for the CDR3: TGCGCCAGCAGCTTGGGTCAGCGGGAGGGCCGCGGAGATACGCAGTATTTT. Encoded protein: CASSLGQREGRGDTQYF. The full variable domain, rest sourced from reference TRBV5-1 and TRBJ2-3, is KAGVTQTPRYLIKTRGQQVTLSCSPISGHRSVSWYQQTPGQGLQFLFEYFSETQRNKGNFPGRFSGRQFSNSRSEMNVSTLELGDSALYLCASSLGQREGRGDTQYFGPGTRLTVL.

This clone occurred a few times. V usage is TRBV6-1 and J usage is TRBJ1-1, with D unresolved. The germline CDR1 and CDR2 sequences are MNHNS and SASEGT. The V end lost 2 bases, the J end lost 8 bases, and 6 bases lay between the germline ends. This CDR3 contains 11 residues. The CDR3 is CASSEMTEAFF. Here the CDR3 DNA reads TGTGCCAGCAGTGAAATGACAGAAGCTTTCTTT.

The gene calls are TRBV15 and TRBJ2-1; 8 bases are shared with TRBD2. V lost 1 base to trimming and J lost 4 bases; unmatched junction nucleotides: 6. CDR1 and CDR2 (germline): LNHNV, YYDKDF (reference sequence). This CDR3 has 16 amino acids. CDR3 sequence (DNA): TGTGCCACCAGCAGAGGGGGTCTAGCGGGTTACAATGAGCAGTTCTTC. It encodes CATSRGGLAGYNEQFF.

This clone was seen a few times. This sequence joins TRBV29-1 and TRBJ2-1; TRBD2 aligns across 14 bases. Germline V CDR1 and CDR2: SQVTM, ANQGSEA. J was trimmed by 8 bases and V by 6 bases; bases with no gene match: 9. The CDR3 extends over 15 amino acids. The CDR3 region is CSVEGTSGSTHEQFF. Here the CDR3 DNA reads TGCAGCGTCGAGGGGACTAGCGGGAGTACCCATGAGCAGTTCTTC.

CDR3 region: CASSPGTSGSRDNEQFF. Here the CDR3 DNA reads TGTGCCAGCAGCCCAGGGACTAGCGGGAGCCGGGACAATGAGCAGTTCTTC. J is TRBJ2-1 and V is TRBV5-5, with TRBD2 identical over 14 bases. CDR3 length: 17 amino acids. J gave up 5 bases and V 4 bases, and 8 bases lay outside the gene matches. Germline assignment: CDR1 SGHKS and CDR2 YYEKEE (reference sequence). The variable domain in full, completed from reference TRBV5-5 and TRBJ2-1, reads DAGVTQSPTHLIKTRGQQVTLRCSPISGHKSVSWYQQVLGQGPQFIFQYYEKEERGRGNFPDRFSARQFPNYSSELNVNALLLGDSALYLCASSPGTSGSRDNEQFFGPGTRLTVL.

This chain joins TRBV27 and TRBJ2-7, with 11 positions matching TRBD2. Germline-derived CDR1 and CDR2 are MNHEY and SMNVEV (reference sequence). The junction had 6 bases not matched to a gene; V was cut back by 5 bases and J by 6 bases. The CDR3 contains 14 residues. Here the CDR3 reads CASSRLAGSIEQYF. The CDR3 DNA reads as TGTGCCAGCAGTAGACTAGCGGGATCTATCGAGCAGTACTTC.

The CDR3 DNA sequence: TGTGCCAGCACCTCAGGGTCGCGCACTGAAGCTTTCTTT. This translates into CASTSGSRTEAFF. The J gene is TRBJ1-1, the V gene TRBV28; D perhaps matches TRBD1 (5 bases). V shed 7 bases and J shed 4 bases, with 13 bases lying between them. Looked up from germline, CDR1 is MDHEN and CDR2 is SYDVKM. The CDR3 has 13 residues.